One T cell receptor (beta chain) is described in this entry. The sample belongs to a study of blood T cell repertoires in COVID-19. The CDR3 runs 15 residues. The germline V gene has CDR1 MNHEY and CDR2 SVGAGI. The V and J ends lost 6 bases and 3 bases, in that order; junction bases with no gene match: 10. Libraries were prepared by immunoSEQ multiplex PCR; TCRdb keeps only in-frame clonotypes and omits some of them. The data show approximately 210,000 clones, 92% seen once. The chain carries TRBV6-5 and TRBJ2-5; 7 nucleotides align to TRBD1. This sequence originates from a man aged 25 to 45 with acute or convalescent COVID-19. The material sequenced was peripheral blood. CDR3 sequence: CASSRVPGQKETQYF. The CDR3 DNA sequence: TGTGCCAGCAGCCGCGTTCCGGGACAGAAAGAGACCCAGTACTTC.